This is a list of T cell receptor beta chains from one sample in a study of CD4 T cells in relation to SARS-CoV-2 and coronaviruses. Assay used: immunoSEQ multiplex PCR; TCRdb lists only in-frame clones, some missing. The sample lists roughly 29,000 clones, roughly 80% occurring once. These TCRs' antigens remain unknown. The material sequenced was CD4+ T cells from PBMCs, cultured in vitro. These receptors came from a human donor in good health. Each CDR3 is given with its conserved first and last residue. D genes are given only for firm matches. Clone size is stated in some rows and not others, as once, few, many or a class when expanded.

d_gene,j_gene,abundance,v_gene,CDR3aa,CDR3nt
TRBD2,TRBJ2-5,NA,TRBV7-3,CASSPSGWLAANPQETQYF,TGTGCCAGCAGCCCTTCAGGGTGGCTAGCGGCGAACCCACAAGAGACCCAGTACTTC
NA,TRBJ2-7,NA,TRBV4-1,CASSQDDRQGRGYEQYF,TGCGCCAGCAGCCAAGATGATCGGCAGGGAAGAGGGTACGAGCAGTACTTC
NA,TRBJ1-2,NA,TRBV7-7,CASSFYYDPSRAQRKPYGYTF,TGTGCCAGCAGCTTCTATTACGACCCCTCCCGCGCGCAGAGGAAACCCTATGGCTACACCTTC
NA,TRBJ2-7,NA,TRBV11-2,CASSFLYQSGYEQYF,TGTGCCAGCAGCTTTCTTTATCAGTCGGGCTACGAGCAGTACTTC
TRBD1,TRBJ2-3,once,TRBV5-1,CASSLEGQPQLVADTQYF,TGCGCCAGCAGCTTGGAGGGACAGCCTCAACTGGTCGCAGATACGCAGTATTTT
TRBD2,TRBJ2-7,once,TRBV7-2,CASSSSGSLGEQYF,TGTGCCAGCAGCTCAAGCGGGAGCCTGGGCGAGCAGTACTTC
TRBD1,TRBJ1-2,NA,TRBV3-1/TRBV3-2,CASSRPGQGALGYTF,TGTGCCAGCAGCCGACCGGGACAGGGGGCGTTGGGCTACACCTTC
TRBD2,TRBJ2-1,NA,TRBV11-2,CASSLVTSGSRQFF,TGTGCCAGCAGCTTAGTCACTAGCGGGAGCCGCCAGTTCTTC
NA,TRBJ1-2,few,TRBV7-9,CASSPTGGNYGYTF,TGTGCCAGCAGCCCCACGGGGGGGAACTATGGCTACACCTTC
NA,TRBJ2-1,NA,TRBV7-9,CASSLSPYNEQFF,TGTGCCAGCAGCTTAAGTCCCTACAATGAGCAGTTCTTC
TRBD2,TRBJ2-1,NA,TRBV7-3,CASSFGREAHNEQFF,TGTGCCAGCAGCTTTGGGCGGGAGGCCCACAATGAGCAGTTCTTC
TRBD1,TRBJ1-1,NA,TRBV2,CASSNQGDTEAFF,TGTGCCAGCAGTAATCAGGGGGACACTGAAGCTTTCTTT
NA,TRBJ1-6,NA,TRBV6-5,CASTGSVQLSPLHF,TGTGCCAGCACAGGCAGTGTCCAACTTTCACCCCTCCACTTT
NA,TRBJ1-4,NA,TRBV25-1,CASSLNLATNEKLFF,TGTGCCAGCAGTCTTAATTTGGCAACTAATGAAAAACTGTTTTTT
TRBD1,TRBJ1-5,NA,TRBV2,CASRGTGSNQPQHF,TGTGCCAGCAGGGGGACAGGGAGCAATCAGCCCCAGCATTTT
NA,TRBJ2-7,NA,TRBV3-1/TRBV3-2,CASSHGQSYEQYF,TGTGCCAGCAGCCACGGGCAGAGCTACGAGCAGTACTTC
NA,TRBJ1-4,NA,TRBV5-1,CASSLELNEKLFF,TGCGCCAGCAGCCTGGAACTTAATGAAAAACTGTTTTTT
NA,TRBJ1-1,NA,TRBV16,CASSQLWVRAFF,TGTGCCAGCAGCCAACTCTGGGTGAGAGCTTTCTTT
TRBD1,TRBJ1-4,NA,TRBV9,CASSVTGGGGYEKLFF,TGTGCCAGCAGCGTCACAGGGGGGGGAGGGTATGAAAAACTGTTTTTT
TRBD2,TRBJ2-7,NA,TRBV10-3,CAISETSGSYEQYF,TGTGCCATCAGTGAGACTAGCGGATCCTACGAGCAGTACTTC
TRBD2,TRBJ2-1,NA,TRBV27,CASSLYLAGGPDNEQFF,TGTGCCAGCAGTTTATATCTAGCGGGGGGGCCGGACAATGAGCAGTTCTTC
NA,TRBJ2-2,NA,TRBV12-3/TRBV12-4,CASRLLEPPELFF,TGTGCCAGCAGGCTACTTGAACCGCCGGAGCTGTTTTTT
NA,TRBJ2-2,once,TRBV27,CASSLFLGSIGKNTGELFF,TGTGCCAGCAGTTTATTTCTCGGGTCCATTGGAAAGAACACCGGGGAGCTGTTTTTT
TRBD1,TRBJ2-1,NA,TRBV2,CASMGQGTGEQFF,TGTGCCAGCATGGGACAGGGTACAGGTGAGCAGTTCTTC
NA,TRBJ1-2,NA,TRBV7-2,CASSSFLNNYGYTF,TGTGCCAGCAGCTCTTTCTTGAACAACTATGGCTACACCTTC
NA,TRBJ2-1,NA,TRBV4-3,CASSQSPYNEQFF,TGCGCCAGCAGCCAATCGCCTTACAATGAGCAGTTCTTC
TRBD1,TRBJ2-2,NA,TRBV24-1,CATSDPRTGFTGELFF,TGTGCCACCAGTGACCCTAGGACAGGGTTCACCGGGGAGCTGTTTTTT
TRBD1,TRBJ1-1,once,TRBV5-8,CASSWDRRHTKDTEAFF,TGTGCCAGCAGCTGGGACAGGCGACACACGAAAGACACTGAAGCTTTCTTT
TRBD1,TRBJ1-1,once,TRBV2,CASSRTGTTEAFF,TGTGCCAGCAGTAGGACAGGGACCACTGAAGCTTTCTTT
TRBD2,TRBJ2-1,NA,TRBV13,CASSRTSGAYNEQFF,TGTGCCAGCAGCCGGACTAGCGGTGCCTACAATGAGCAGTTCTTC
TRBD2,TRBJ2-3,NA,TRBV28,CASTPRGAGTRTDTQYF,TGTGCCAGCACCCCCCGAGGCGCCGGGACTAGGACAGATACGCAGTATTTT
NA,TRBJ2-3,NA,TRBV19,CASSIKTWVGTDTQYF,TGTGCCAGTAGTATTAAAACGTGGGTCGGAACAGATACGCAGTATTTT
TRBD1,TRBJ1-5,few,TRBV7-7,CASSLRRGQENQPQHF,TGTGCCAGCAGCCTTCGAAGAGGACAGGAGAATCAGCCCCAGCATTTT
NA,TRBJ1-2,NA,TRBV6-2/TRBV6-3,CASTPLREGTNYGYTF,TGTGCCAGCACCCCCTTGAGAGAGGGCACTAACTATGGCTACACCTTC
TRBD1,TRBJ2-7,NA,TRBV9,CASSPAVRTGSYEQYF,TGTGCCAGCAGCCCCGCCGTTAGGACAGGTTCCTACGAGCAGTACTTC
NA,TRBJ2-1,NA,TRBV5-8,CASSLGQPRNEQFF,TGTGCCAGCAGCTTAGGGCAGCCACGTAATGAGCAGTTCTTC
TRBD1,TRBJ1-4,NA,TRBV4-1,CASSQGIGGVKTNEKLFF,TGCGCCAGCAGCCAAGGGATAGGGGGCGTCAAAACTAATGAAAAACTGTTTTTT
NA,TRBJ2-1,NA,TRBV9,CASSVELGTEQFF,TGTGCCAGCAGCGTAGAGTTAGGAACTGAGCAGTTCTTC
NA,TRBJ2-7,NA,TRBV7-9,CASRQGRTYEQYF,TGTGCCAGCAGGCAGGGACGGACGTACGAGCAGTACTTC
NA,TRBJ1-2,NA,TRBV27,CARTEAPKNRFSNYGYTF,TGTGCCAGGACCGAGGCCCCCAAGAACAGGTTCTCTAACTATGGCTACACCTTC
NA,TRBJ1-2,NA,TRBV6-5,CASSYAGTGYTF,TGTGCCAGCAGTTACGCAGGGACCGGCTACACCTTC
NA,TRBJ2-5,NA,TRBV3-1/TRBV3-2,CASSQDRRRLGTQYF,TGTGCCAGCAGCCAAGACAGACGGCGATTGGGGACCCAGTACTTC
NA,TRBJ1-5,NA,TRBV11-2,CASSLAGNSNQPQHF,TGTGCCAGCAGCTTAGCAGGGAATAGCAATCAGCCCCAGCATTTT
NA,TRBJ2-5,NA,TRBV11-2,CASSSSGPETQYF,TGTGCCAGCAGCTCGTCGGGGCCAGAGACCCAGTACTTC
NA,TRBJ2-3,once,TRBV6-2/TRBV6-3,CASSLGNTQYF,TGTGCCAGCAGTTTAGGGAATACGCAGTATTTT
NA,TRBJ1-1,NA,TRBV30,CAWSIAAEAFF,TGTGCCTGGAGTATCGCTGCTGAAGCTTTCTTT
TRBD2,TRBJ2-1,NA,TRBV4-1,CASSQGTSGSYNEQFF,TGCGCCAGCAGCCAAGGGACTAGCGGCTCCTACAATGAGCAGTTCTTC
NA,TRBJ1-5,NA,TRBV19,CASSIVGTTNQPQHF,TGTGCCAGTAGTATCGTCGGGACAACCAATCAGCCCCAGCATTTT
NA,TRBJ1-1,NA,TRBV5-5,CASSLSKDTEAFF,TGTGCCAGCAGCTTGTCGAAAGACACTGAAGCTTTCTTT
NA,TRBJ1-1,NA,TRBV3-1/TRBV3-2,CASSYRGGGTEAFF,TGTGCCAGCAGCTATCGCGGGGGGGGAACTGAAGCTTTCTTT
TRBD1,TRBJ2-7,NA,TRBV7-2,CASSHGTASYEQYF,TGTGCCAGCAGTCACGGGACAGCGTCCTACGAGCAGTACTTC
NA,TRBJ1-5,NA,TRBV7-9,CASSLVGGSGPQHF,TGTGCCAGCAGCTTAGTAGGGGGGAGTGGACCCCAGCATTTT
NA,TRBJ2-7,NA,TRBV13,CASSLEGFQGGYEQYF,TGTGCCAGCAGCTTAGAAGGTTTCCAGGGGGGTTACGAGCAGTACTTC
NA,TRBJ2-1,NA,TRBV3-1/TRBV3-2,CASSQDAARDEQFF,TGTGCCAGCAGCCAAGATGCAGCCAGGGATGAGCAGTTCTTC
NA,TRBJ2-7,NA,TRBV6-2/TRBV6-3,CASSPGHSSSYEQYF,TGTGCCAGCAGTCCGGGACACTCGAGCTCCTACGAGCAGTACTTC
TRBD2,TRBJ2-7,NA,TRBV5-1,CASSLGLANEQYF,TGCGCCAGCAGCTTAGGACTAGCGAACGAGCAGTACTTC
NA,TRBJ2-2,NA,TRBV19,CASSIDRGTGELFF,TGTGCCAGTAGTATAGACAGGGGCACCGGGGAGCTGTTTTTT
TRBD1,TRBJ1-3,NA,TRBV5-1,CASSRDRGSSGNTIYF,TGCGCCAGCAGCCGGGACAGGGGGAGCTCTGGAAACACCATATATTTT
NA,TRBJ1-2,NA,TRBV3-1/TRBV3-2,CASSQETAYGYTF,TGTGCCAGCAGCCAAGAGACAGCTTATGGCTACACCTTC